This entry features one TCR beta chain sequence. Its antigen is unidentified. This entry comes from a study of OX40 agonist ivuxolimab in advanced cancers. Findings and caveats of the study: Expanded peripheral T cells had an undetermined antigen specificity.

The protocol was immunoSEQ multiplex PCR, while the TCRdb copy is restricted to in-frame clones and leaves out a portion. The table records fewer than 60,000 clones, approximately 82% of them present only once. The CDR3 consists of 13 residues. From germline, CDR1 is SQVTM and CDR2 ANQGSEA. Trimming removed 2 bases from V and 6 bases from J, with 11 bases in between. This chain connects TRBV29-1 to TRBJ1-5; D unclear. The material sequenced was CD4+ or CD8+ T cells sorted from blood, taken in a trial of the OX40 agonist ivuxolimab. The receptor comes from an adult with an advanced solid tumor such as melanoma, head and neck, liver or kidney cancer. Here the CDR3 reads CSVESGRGQPQHF. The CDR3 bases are TGCAGCGTTGAATCAGGTCGGGGTCAGCCCCAGCATTTT.